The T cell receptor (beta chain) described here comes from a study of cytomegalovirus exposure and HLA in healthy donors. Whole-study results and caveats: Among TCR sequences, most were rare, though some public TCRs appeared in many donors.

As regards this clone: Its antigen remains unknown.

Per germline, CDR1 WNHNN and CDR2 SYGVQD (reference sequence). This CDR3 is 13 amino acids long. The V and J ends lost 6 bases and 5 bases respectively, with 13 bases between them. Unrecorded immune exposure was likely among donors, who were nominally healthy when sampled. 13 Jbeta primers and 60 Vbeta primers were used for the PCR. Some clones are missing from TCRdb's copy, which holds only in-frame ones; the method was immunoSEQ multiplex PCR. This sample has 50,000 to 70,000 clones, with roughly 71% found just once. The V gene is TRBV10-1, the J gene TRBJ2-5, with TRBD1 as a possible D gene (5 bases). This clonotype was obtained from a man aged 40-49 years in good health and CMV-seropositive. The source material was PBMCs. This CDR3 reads CASSPQGGETQYF. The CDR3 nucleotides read TGCGCCAGCAGCCCTCAGGGTGGGGAGACCCAGTACTTC.